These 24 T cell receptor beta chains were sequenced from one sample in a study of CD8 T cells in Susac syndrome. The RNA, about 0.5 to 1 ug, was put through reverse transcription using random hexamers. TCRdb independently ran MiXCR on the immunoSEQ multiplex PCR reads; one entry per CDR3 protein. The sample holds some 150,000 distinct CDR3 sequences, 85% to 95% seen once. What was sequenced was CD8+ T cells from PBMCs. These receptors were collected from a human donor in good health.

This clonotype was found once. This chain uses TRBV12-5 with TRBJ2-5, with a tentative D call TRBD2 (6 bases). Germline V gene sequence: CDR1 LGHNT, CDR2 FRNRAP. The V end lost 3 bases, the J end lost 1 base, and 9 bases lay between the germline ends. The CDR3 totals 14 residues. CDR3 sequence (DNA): TGTGCTAGTGGTTTTGGGGGAGGCCAAGAGACCCAGTACTTC. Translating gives CASGFGGGQETQYF.

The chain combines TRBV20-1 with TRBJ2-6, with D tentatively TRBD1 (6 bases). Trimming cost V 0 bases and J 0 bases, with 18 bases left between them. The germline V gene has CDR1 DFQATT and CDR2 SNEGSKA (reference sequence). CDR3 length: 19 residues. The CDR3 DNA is TGCAGTGCTAGAGATCGCCAACAGGGTTCCCTCTCTGGGGCCAACGTCCTGACTTTC. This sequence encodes CSARDRQQGSLSGANVLTF.

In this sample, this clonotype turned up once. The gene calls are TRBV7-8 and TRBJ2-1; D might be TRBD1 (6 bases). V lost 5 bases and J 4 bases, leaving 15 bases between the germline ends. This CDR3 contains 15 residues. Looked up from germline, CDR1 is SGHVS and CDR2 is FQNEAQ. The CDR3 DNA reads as TGTGCCAGCAGCAACCCAGGGGACAAGTACAATGAGCAGTTCTTC. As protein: CASSNPGDKYNEQFF.

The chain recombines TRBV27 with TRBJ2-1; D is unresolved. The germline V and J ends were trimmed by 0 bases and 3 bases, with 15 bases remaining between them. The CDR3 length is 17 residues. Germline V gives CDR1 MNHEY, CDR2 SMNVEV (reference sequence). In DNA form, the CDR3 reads TGTGCCAGCAGTTTATCGTTGGCCAGACGGCTCTACAATGAGCAGTTCTTC. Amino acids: CASSLSLARRLYNEQFF.

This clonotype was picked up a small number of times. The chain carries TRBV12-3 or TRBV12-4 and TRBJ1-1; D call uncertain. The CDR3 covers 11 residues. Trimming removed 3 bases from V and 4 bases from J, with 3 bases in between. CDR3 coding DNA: TGTGCCAGCAGTTTCGGCACTGAAGCTTTCTTT. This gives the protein CASSFGTEAFF.

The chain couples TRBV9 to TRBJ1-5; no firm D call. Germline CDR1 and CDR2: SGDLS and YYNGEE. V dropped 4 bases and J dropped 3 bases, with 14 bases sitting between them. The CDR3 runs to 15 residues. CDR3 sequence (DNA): TGTGCCAGCAGCCCAGGAGGTTTCGACAATCAGCCCCAGCATTTT. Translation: CASSPGGFDNQPQHF.

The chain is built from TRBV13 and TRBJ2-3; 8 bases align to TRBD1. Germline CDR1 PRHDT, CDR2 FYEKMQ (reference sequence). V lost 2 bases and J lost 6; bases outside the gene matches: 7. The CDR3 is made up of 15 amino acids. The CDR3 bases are TGTGCCAGCAGCTTAAGTCAGGGGGCTTTGGATACGCAGTATTTT. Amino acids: CASSLSQGALDTQYF.

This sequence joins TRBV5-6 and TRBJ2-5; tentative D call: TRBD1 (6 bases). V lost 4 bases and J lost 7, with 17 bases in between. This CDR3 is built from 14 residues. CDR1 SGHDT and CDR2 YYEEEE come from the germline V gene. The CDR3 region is CASSLGDTVVTQYF. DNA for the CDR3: TGTGCCAGCAGCCTTGGGGACACCGTAGTGACCCAGTACTTC.

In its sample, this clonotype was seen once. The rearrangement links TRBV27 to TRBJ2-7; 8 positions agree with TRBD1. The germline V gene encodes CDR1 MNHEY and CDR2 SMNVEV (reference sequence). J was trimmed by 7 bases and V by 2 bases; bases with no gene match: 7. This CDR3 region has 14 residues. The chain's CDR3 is CASSLRQGAEEQYF. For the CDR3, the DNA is TGTGCCAGCAGTTTACGGCAGGGGGCGGAGGAGCAGTACTTC.

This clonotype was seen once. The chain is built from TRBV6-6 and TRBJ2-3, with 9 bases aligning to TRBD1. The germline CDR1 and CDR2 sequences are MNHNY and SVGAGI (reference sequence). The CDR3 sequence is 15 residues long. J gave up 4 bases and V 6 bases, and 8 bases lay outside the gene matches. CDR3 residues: CASSHRDRVADTQYF. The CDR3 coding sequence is TGTGCCAGCAGCCACCGGGACAGGGTTGCAGATACGCAGTATTTT.

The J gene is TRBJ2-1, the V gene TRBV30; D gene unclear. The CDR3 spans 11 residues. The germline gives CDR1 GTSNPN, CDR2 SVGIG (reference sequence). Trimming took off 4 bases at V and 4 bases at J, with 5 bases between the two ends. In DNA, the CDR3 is TGTGCCTGGAACGCGTACAATGAGCAGTTCTTC. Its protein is CAWNAYNEQFF.

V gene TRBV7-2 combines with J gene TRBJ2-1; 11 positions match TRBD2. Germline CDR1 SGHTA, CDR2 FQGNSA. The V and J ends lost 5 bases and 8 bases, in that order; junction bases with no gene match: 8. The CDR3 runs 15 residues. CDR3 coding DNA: TGTGCCAGCAGCCTAAGACTAGCGGGACCCCATGAGCAGTTCTTC. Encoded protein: CASSLRLAGPHEQFF.

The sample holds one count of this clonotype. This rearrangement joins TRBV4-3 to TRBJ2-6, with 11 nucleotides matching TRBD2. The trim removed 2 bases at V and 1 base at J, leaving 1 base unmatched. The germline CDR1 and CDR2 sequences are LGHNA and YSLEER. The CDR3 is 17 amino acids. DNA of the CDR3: TGCGCCAGCAGCCAAACTAGCGGGAGATCTGGGGCCAACGTCCTGACTTTC. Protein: CASSQTSGRSGANVLTF.

CDR3 DNA sequence: TGTGCCACCAGCAGAGATGGTGGCTATGGCTACACCTTC. Translating it yields CATSRDGGYGYTF. The rearrangement links TRBV15 to TRBJ1-2; the D is unclear. The germline CDR1 and CDR2 sequences are LNHNV and YYDKDF (reference sequence). Trimming took off 0 bases at V and 4 bases at J, with 6 bases between the two ends. The CDR3 is 13 residues long.

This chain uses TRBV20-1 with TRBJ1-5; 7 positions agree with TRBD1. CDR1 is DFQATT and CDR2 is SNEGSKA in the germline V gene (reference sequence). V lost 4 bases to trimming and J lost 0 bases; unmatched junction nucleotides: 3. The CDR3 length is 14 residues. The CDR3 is CSAKQGYSNQPQHF. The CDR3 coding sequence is TGCAGTGCTAAACAGGGGTATAGCAATCAGCCCCAGCATTTT.

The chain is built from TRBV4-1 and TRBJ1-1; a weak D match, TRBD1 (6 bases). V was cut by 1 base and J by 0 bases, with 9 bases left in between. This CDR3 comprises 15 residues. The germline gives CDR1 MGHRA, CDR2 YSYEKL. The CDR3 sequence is CASSQGTALNTEAFF. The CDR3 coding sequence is TGCGCCAGCAGCCAAGGGACAGCCTTGAACACTGAAGCTTTCTTT.

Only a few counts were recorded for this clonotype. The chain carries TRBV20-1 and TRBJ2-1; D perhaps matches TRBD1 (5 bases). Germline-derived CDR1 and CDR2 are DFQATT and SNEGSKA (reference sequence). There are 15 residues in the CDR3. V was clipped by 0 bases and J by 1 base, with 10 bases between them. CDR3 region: CSARDGQGSYNEQFF. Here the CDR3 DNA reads TGCAGTGCTAGAGATGGGCAGGGATCCTACAATGAGCAGTTCTTC.

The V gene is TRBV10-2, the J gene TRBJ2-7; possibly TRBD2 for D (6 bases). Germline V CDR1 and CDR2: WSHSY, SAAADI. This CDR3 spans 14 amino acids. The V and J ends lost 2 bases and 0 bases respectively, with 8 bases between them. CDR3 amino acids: CASSERERSYEQYF. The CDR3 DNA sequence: TGCGCCAGCAGTGAGCGGGAGCGCTCCTACGAGCAGTACTTC.

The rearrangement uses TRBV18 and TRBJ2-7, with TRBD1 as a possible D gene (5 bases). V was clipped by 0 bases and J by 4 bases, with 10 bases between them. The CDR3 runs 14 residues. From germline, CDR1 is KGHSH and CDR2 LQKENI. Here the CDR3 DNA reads TGTGCCAGCTCACCACCGGCCAGGGCATACGAGCAGTACTTC. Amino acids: CASSPPARAYEQYF.

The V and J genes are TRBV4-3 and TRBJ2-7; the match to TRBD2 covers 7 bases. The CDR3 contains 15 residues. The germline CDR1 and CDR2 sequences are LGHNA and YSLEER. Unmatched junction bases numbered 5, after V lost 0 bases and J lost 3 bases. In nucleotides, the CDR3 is TGCGCCAGCAGCCAAGAACCCCTAGCGGTCTACGAGCAGTACTTC. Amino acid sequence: CASSQEPLAVYEQYF.

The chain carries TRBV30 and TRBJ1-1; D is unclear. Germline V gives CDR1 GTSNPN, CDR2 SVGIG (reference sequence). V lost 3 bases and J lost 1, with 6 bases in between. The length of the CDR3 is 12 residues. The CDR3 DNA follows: TGTGCCTGGAGACCGGGGAACACTGAAGCTTTCTTT. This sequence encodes CAWRPGNTEAFF.

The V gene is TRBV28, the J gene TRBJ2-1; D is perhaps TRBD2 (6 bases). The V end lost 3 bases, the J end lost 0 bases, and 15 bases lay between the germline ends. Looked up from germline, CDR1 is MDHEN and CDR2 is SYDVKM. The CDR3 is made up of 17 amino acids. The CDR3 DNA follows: TGTGCCAGCAGTTTGGAGACTAGTCTTAGCTCCTACAATGAGCAGTTCTTC. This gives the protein CASSLETSLSSYNEQFF. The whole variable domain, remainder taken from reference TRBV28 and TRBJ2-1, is DVKVTQSSRYLVKRTGEKVFLECVQDMDHENMFWYRQDPGLGLRLIYFSYDVKMKEKGDIPEGYSVSREKKERFSLILESASTNQTSMYLCASSLETSLSSYNEQFFGPGTRLTVL.

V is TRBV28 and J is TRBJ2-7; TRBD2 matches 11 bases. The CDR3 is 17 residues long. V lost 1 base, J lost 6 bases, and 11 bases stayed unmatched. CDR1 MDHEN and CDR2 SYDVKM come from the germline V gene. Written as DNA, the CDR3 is TGTGCCAGCAGTTTATTAGTTCAGGGACTAGCGGCTCTCGAGCAGTACTTC. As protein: CASSLLVQGLAALEQYF.

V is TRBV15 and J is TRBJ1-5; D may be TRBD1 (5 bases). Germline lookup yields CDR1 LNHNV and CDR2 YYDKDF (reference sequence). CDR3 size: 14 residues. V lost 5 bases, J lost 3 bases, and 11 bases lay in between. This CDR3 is CATSRTRFNQPQHF. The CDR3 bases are TGTGCCACCAGCCGGACAAGGTTCAATCAGCCCCAGCATTTT.